These 27 T cell receptor beta chains were sequenced from one sample in a study of cytomegalovirus exposure and HLA in healthy donors (dated by TCRdb to about 2017). The library was made by the immunoSEQ multiplex PCR assay. For the multiplex PCR, a mixture combining 60 forward primers for TCR Vbeta segments and 13 reverse primers for TCR Jbeta segments was used. TCRdb carries this immuneACCESS record with in-frame sequences only. Its versions omit some clonotypes, under half of them owing to an unresolved V gene in the studies checked, with the rest unexplained. The sample data list around 190,000 clones, and just under 80% of these were observed just once. Approximately 2.9% of the sample is in the top ten clones. The sample consisted of PBMCs. These receptors were taken from a female donor in good health and CMV-seronegative.

This clone was seen once. The genes are TRBV2 and TRBJ2-3; 8 nucleotides line up with TRBD1. Germline values: CDR1 SNHLY, CDR2 FYNNEI. The ends lost 4 bases at V and 5 bases at J; junction bases unmatched: 5. The CDR3 extends over 14 amino acids. This CDR3 is CASSGTGFGDTQYF. The CDR3, as DNA: TGTGCCAGCAGTGGGACAGGGTTCGGAGATACGCAGTATTTT.

CDR3 sequence: CASSLALAGGQDTQYF. The CDR3 nucleotides are TGCGCCAGCAGCTTGGCCCTGGCGGGGGGGCAAGATACGCAGTATTTT. This sequence joins TRBV5-1 and TRBJ2-3, with 9 nucleotides matching TRBD2. CDR3 size: 16 residues. V lost 0 bases to trimming and J lost 5 bases; unmatched junction nucleotides: 7. Germline lookup yields CDR1 SGHRS and CDR2 YFSETQ.

The rearrangement links TRBV10-2 to TRBJ1-4; tentatively, D is TRBD1 (6 bases). Germline-derived CDR1 and CDR2 are WSHSY and SAAADI. CDR3 length: 14 amino acids. The V gene lost 6 bases and the J gene lost 5 bases, with 13 bases spanning the gap. CDR3 nucleotides: TGCGCCAGCAGAGCACAGGGCCGAAATGAAAAACTGTTTTTT. Protein: CASRAQGRNEKLFF.

The rearrangement uses TRBV2 and TRBJ2-7; TRBD2 is a possible D gene (6 bases). The ends were cut back, 4 bases at V and 2 bases at J, with 9 bases in the middle. The CDR3 is 13 residues long. Germline assignment: CDR1 SNHLY and CDR2 FYNNEI. DNA of the CDR3: TGTGCCAGCAGTGTGGGGGGACCCTACGAGCAGTACTTC. Its protein is CASSVGGPYEQYF. Together with reference TRBV2 and TRBJ2-7, the CDR3 gives the full variable domain: EPEVTQTPSHQVTQMGQEVILRCVPISNHLYFYWYRQILGQKVEFLVSFYNNEISEKSEIFDDQFSVERPDGSNFTLKIRSTKLEDSAMYFCASSVGGPYEQYFGPGTRLTVT.

CDR3 in DNA: TGCGCCAGCAGCTTGGGCAGGGGGACAGATACGCAGTATTTT. It yields the protein CASSLGRGTDTQYF. The chain has TRBV5-1 and TRBJ2-3, with TRBD1 matching 7 bases. The V segment lost 0 bases and the J segment 3 bases; nucleotides outside the gene matches: 1. Germline V gene lookup returns CDR1 SGHRS and CDR2 YFSETQ. CDR3 length equals 14 residues.

CDR3 DNA sequence: TGTGCCAGCAGCTCAACAACAGGGGACGAGACTGAAGCTTTCTTT. This translates into CASSSTTGDETEAFF. The J gene is TRBJ1-1, the V gene TRBV7-9; TRBD1 matches at 7 bases. The trim removed 4 bases at V and 5 bases at J, leaving 10 bases unmatched. Germline V gene lookup returns CDR1 SEHNR and CDR2 FQNEAQ (reference sequence). The CDR3 is made up of 15 amino acids. Based on the CDR3 plus reference TRBV7-9 and TRBJ1-1, the full variable domain is DTGVSQNPRHKITKRGQNVTFRCDPISEHNRLYWYRQTLGQGPEFLTYFQNEAQLEKSRLLSDRFSAERPKGSFSTLEIQRTEQGDSAMYLCASSSTTGDETEAFFGQGTRLTVV.

V and J are TRBV7-3 and TRBJ2-1; tentatively, D is TRBD2 (6 bases). CDR1 SGHTA and CDR2 FQGTGA come from the germline V gene. The CDR3 is made up of 16 amino acids. V was cut by 4 bases and J by 7 bases, with 20 bases left in between. The CDR3 coding sequence is TGTGCCAGCAGCTCGGGATCGGGAGTTGGTGGGAATGAGCAGTTCTTC. Amino acid sequence: CASSSGSGVGGNEQFF.

The chain's CDR3 is CASSYSGTGERPYF. CDR3 nucleotide sequence: TGTGCCAGCAGTTACTCGGGGACAGGGGAGCGGCCGTACTTC. The chain joins TRBV6-6 to TRBJ2-5; 10 bases line up with TRBD1. CDR1 is MNHNY, CDR2 SVGAGI, per germline (reference sequence). With V trimmed by 0 bases and J by 13 bases, 8 bases remained unmatched. This CDR3 spans 14 amino acids.

The V and J genes are TRBV11-3 and TRBJ2-1, with 9 bases lining up with TRBD2. The CDR3 is 15 residues long. The germline CDR1 and CDR2 sequences are SGHNT and YENEEA. J gave up 4 bases and V 7 bases, and 8 bases lay outside the gene matches. The DNA for the CDR3 is TGTGCCAGCACAAGGCGGAGCGGGGGGTACAATGAGCAGTTCTTC. Protein: CASTRRSGGYNEQFF.

The rearrangement uses TRBV29-1 and TRBJ1-5; TRBD1 matches at 7 bases. CDR1 and CDR2 (germline): SQVTM, ANQGSEA. Unmatched junction bases numbered 11, after V lost 4 bases and J lost 5 bases. CDR3 length: 15 residues. The CDR3 region is CSVALTTGNDQPQHF. The CDR3 nucleotides read TGCAGCGTTGCCCTAACGACAGGGAACGATCAGCCCCAGCATTTT. Full variable domain (rest looked up from reference TRBV29-1 and TRBJ1-5): SAVISQKPSRDICQRGTSLTIQCQVDSQVTMMFWYRQQPGQSLTLIATANQGSEATYESGFVIDKFPISRPNLTFSTLTVSNMSPEDSSIYLCSVALTTGNDQPQHFGDGTRLSIL.

The rearrangement uses TRBV29-1 and TRBJ2-5; D possibly corresponds to TRBD2 (6 bases). The V and J ends lost 2 bases and 5 bases respectively, with 9 bases between them. This CDR3 has 12 amino acids. Germline V CDR1 and CDR2: SQVTM, ANQGSEA. Here the CDR3 reads CSVESGGETQYF. CDR3 DNA sequence: TGCAGCGTTGAATCTGGGGGGGAGACCCAGTACTTC.

The chain uses TRBV7-2 and TRBJ2-3; 9 bases fit TRBD2. The trim removed 4 bases at V and 5 bases at J, leaving 4 bases unmatched. This CDR3 spans 14 amino acids. Germline CDR1 SGHTA, CDR2 FQGNSA. CDR3 nucleotides: TGTGCCAGCAGCTATAGCGGGAGTGGAGATACGCAGTATTTT. This translates into CASSYSGSGDTQYF. Together with reference TRBV7-2 and TRBJ2-3, the CDR3 gives the full variable domain: GAGVSQSPSNKVTEKGKDVELRCDPISGHTALYWYRQSLGQGLEFLIYFQGNSAPDKSGLPSDRFSAERTGGSVSTLTIQRTQQEDSAVYLCASSYSGSGDTQYFGPGTRLTVL.

This chain connects TRBV9 to TRBJ2-1, with D tentatively TRBD2 (7 bases). Germline V gene lookup returns CDR1 SGDLS and CDR2 YYNGEE. The CDR3 runs 16 residues. V dropped 0 bases and J dropped 2 bases, with 12 bases sitting between them. The DNA of the CDR3 is TGTGCCAGCAGCGTAGGAGGGGGGGCCGCCTACAATGAGCAGTTCTTC. It is translated as CASSVGGGAAYNEQFF.

The rearrangement uses TRBV9 and TRBJ1-4; TRBD1 matches at 7 bases. The junction had 15 bases not matched to a gene; V was cut back by 0 bases and J by 7 bases. The CDR3 is made up of 18 amino acids. Germline CDR1 and CDR2: SGDLS and YYNGEE. The CDR3 sequence is CASSVAGGGPHRSEKLFF. The CDR3 nucleotides are TGTGCCAGCAGCGTAGCAGGAGGGGGCCCCCATCGGAGTGAAAAACTGTTTTTT.

The chain couples TRBV15 to TRBJ2-3, with no clear D. Trimming stripped 4 bases from V and 1 base from J, with 9 bases between. The CDR3 has 14 amino acids. Germline V gene sequence: CDR1 LNHNV, CDR2 YYDKDF (reference sequence). The CDR3 DNA reads TGTGCCACCAGCATCGAGGCGGGCACAGATACGCAGTATTTT. Translation gives CATSIEAGTDTQYF. Full variable domain (rest looked up from reference TRBV15 and TRBJ2-3): DAMVIQNPRYQVTQFGKPVTLSCSQTLNHNVMYWYQQKSSQAPKLLFHYYDKDFNNEADTPDNFQSRRPNTSFCFLDIRSPGLGDTAMYLCATSIEAGTDTQYFGPGTRLTVL.

The chain links TRBV29-1 to TRBJ2-7, with 8 positions matching TRBD2. This CDR3 contains 13 residues. With V trimmed by 7 bases and J by 0 bases, 5 bases remained unmatched. Germline V gene data show CDR1 as SQVTM and CDR2 as ANQGSEA. This CDR3 is CSARSGSSYEQYF. For the CDR3, the DNA is TGCAGCGCCCGGAGCGGGAGCTCCTACGAGCAGTACTTC.

The chain carries TRBV19 and TRBJ2-5; D perhaps matches TRBD1 (5 bases). Per the germline V gene, CDR1 is LNHDA and CDR2 is SQIVND (reference sequence). CDR3 size: 13 residues. V was shortened by 3 bases and J by 5 bases, with 10 bases between the two germline ends. This chain's CDR3 is CASSIKGYETQYF. In nucleotides, the CDR3 is TGTGCCAGTAGTATTAAGGGGTATGAGACCCAGTACTTC.

The chain couples TRBV11-1 to TRBJ2-7; 8 bases are a match to TRBD1. Per germline, CDR1 SGHAT and CDR2 FQDESV (reference sequence). The CDR3 sequence is 14 residues long. V dropped 3 bases and J dropped 6; count of bases not matched to a gene: 7. The CDR3 protein is CASSLWQGAGEQYF. CDR3 sequence (DNA): TGTGCCAGCAGCTTGTGGCAGGGGGCTGGCGAGCAGTACTTC. The variable domain in full, completed from reference TRBV11-1 and TRBJ2-7, reads EAEVAQSPRYKITEKSQAVAFWCDPISGHATLYWYRQILGQGPELLVQFQDESVVDDSQLPKDRFSAERLKGVDSTLKIQPAELGDSAMYLCASSLWQGAGEQYFGPGTRLTVT.

In its sample, this clone was seen a few times. V and J are TRBV2 and TRBJ2-7; D is perhaps TRBD2 (5 bases). CDR1 and CDR2 from the germline V gene are SNHLY and FYNNEI. Trimming removed 2 bases at V and 9 bases at J, with 17 bases between. CDR3 length equals 14 residues. CDR3 amino acids: CASSELVKTKGQYF. CDR3 coding DNA: TGTGCCAGCAGTGAACTAGTCAAGACTAAAGGGCAGTACTTC.

This chain joins TRBV30 and TRBJ2-7; 9 bases fit TRBD1. Germline values: CDR1 GTSNPN, CDR2 SVGIG (reference sequence). There are 13 residues in the CDR3. J gave up 6 bases and V 2 bases, and 5 bases lay outside the gene matches. CDR3 sequence: CAWSNTDRGEQYF. The CDR3 DNA reads as TGTGCCTGGAGTAATACGGACAGGGGCGAGCAGTACTTC.

The chain is built from TRBV6-6 and TRBJ1-4, with 10 nucleotides matching TRBD1. With 10 bases clipped from V and 7 bases from J, the junction kept 12 bases outside the gene matches. The V gene's germline CDR1 is MNHNY and CDR2 SVGAGI (reference sequence). This CDR3 comprises 15 residues. CDR3 region: CATANSGTGVEKLFF. CDR3 sequence (DNA): TGTGCCACCGCTAACTCCGGGACAGGGGTTGAAAAACTGTTTTTT.

CDR3 residues: CASRQTGNLFEKLFF. CDR3 bases: TGTGCCAGCAGGCAGACCGGGAACCTGTTTGAAAAACTGTTTTTT. The V gene is TRBV11-2, the J gene TRBJ1-4; D is uncertain. Germline V gene data show CDR1 as SGHAT and CDR2 as FQNNGV. V shed 6 bases and J shed 7 bases, with 18 bases lying between them. This CDR3 spans 15 amino acids.

With regard to this clone: The sample holds other DNA sequences that translate to the same CDR3. This chain joins TRBV5-4 and TRBJ2-7, with 8 bases lining up with TRBD2. CDR3 length: 15 residues. V gave up 4 bases and J gave up 2 bases; unmatched junction bases: 8. The germline V gene has CDR1 SGHNT and CDR2 YYREEE (reference sequence). DNA for the CDR3: TGTGCCAGCAGCCTCGCCGCCGGGGGGGCCTACGAGCAGTACTTC. Amino acid sequence: CASSLAAGGAYEQYF.

J is TRBJ2-3 and V is TRBV11-3; D perhaps matches TRBD2 (6 bases). CDR3 size: 14 residues. Trimming took off 5 bases at V and 1 base at J, with 10 bases between the two ends. Germline CDR1 SGHNT, CDR2 YENEEA. The CDR3 DNA reads as TGTGCCAGCAGCCCGCGGGGACGCACAGATACGCAGTATTTT. This codes for CASSPRGRTDTQYF. Supplemented by reference TRBV11-3 and TRBJ2-3, the full variable domain reads EAGVVQSPRYKIIEKKQPVAFWCNPISGHNTLYWYLQNLGQGPELLIRYENEEAVDDSQLPKDRFSAERLKGVDSTLKIQPAELGDSAVYLCASSPRGRTDTQYFGPGTRLTVL.

The gene calls are TRBV30 and TRBJ2-7; D is possibly TRBD2 (6 bases). Germline V gene sequence: CDR1 GTSNPN, CDR2 SVGIG (reference sequence). V was shortened by 0 bases and J by 5 bases, with 14 bases between the two germline ends. The CDR3 has 14 residues. The CDR3: CAWSVGVAADEQYF. The CDR3 DNA reads as TGTGCCTGGAGTGTAGGGGTAGCGGCCGACGAGCAGTACTTC.

This chain joins TRBV6-1 and TRBJ2-2; 9 bases agree with TRBD1. The J segment lost 4 bases and the V segment lost 6 bases, leaving 6 bases of the junction unmatched. CDR1 MNHNS and CDR2 SASEGT come from the germline V gene. The CDR3 runs 15 residues. CDR3 residues: CASSRDRDGTGELFF. The CDR3 DNA reads as TGTGCCAGCAGCCGGGACAGGGATGGCACCGGGGAGCTGTTTTTT.

The V and J genes are TRBV11-2 and TRBJ2-5; 7 bases are shared with TRBD1. Germline CDR1 reads SGHAT; CDR2 reads FQNNGV. Trimming at V came to 1 base and at J to 5 bases, leaving 4 bases not matched to a gene. There are 14 residues in the CDR3. The CDR3: CASSLGQGVETQYF. As DNA, the CDR3 is TGTGCCAGCAGCTTAGGACAGGGAGTTGAGACCCAGTACTTC.